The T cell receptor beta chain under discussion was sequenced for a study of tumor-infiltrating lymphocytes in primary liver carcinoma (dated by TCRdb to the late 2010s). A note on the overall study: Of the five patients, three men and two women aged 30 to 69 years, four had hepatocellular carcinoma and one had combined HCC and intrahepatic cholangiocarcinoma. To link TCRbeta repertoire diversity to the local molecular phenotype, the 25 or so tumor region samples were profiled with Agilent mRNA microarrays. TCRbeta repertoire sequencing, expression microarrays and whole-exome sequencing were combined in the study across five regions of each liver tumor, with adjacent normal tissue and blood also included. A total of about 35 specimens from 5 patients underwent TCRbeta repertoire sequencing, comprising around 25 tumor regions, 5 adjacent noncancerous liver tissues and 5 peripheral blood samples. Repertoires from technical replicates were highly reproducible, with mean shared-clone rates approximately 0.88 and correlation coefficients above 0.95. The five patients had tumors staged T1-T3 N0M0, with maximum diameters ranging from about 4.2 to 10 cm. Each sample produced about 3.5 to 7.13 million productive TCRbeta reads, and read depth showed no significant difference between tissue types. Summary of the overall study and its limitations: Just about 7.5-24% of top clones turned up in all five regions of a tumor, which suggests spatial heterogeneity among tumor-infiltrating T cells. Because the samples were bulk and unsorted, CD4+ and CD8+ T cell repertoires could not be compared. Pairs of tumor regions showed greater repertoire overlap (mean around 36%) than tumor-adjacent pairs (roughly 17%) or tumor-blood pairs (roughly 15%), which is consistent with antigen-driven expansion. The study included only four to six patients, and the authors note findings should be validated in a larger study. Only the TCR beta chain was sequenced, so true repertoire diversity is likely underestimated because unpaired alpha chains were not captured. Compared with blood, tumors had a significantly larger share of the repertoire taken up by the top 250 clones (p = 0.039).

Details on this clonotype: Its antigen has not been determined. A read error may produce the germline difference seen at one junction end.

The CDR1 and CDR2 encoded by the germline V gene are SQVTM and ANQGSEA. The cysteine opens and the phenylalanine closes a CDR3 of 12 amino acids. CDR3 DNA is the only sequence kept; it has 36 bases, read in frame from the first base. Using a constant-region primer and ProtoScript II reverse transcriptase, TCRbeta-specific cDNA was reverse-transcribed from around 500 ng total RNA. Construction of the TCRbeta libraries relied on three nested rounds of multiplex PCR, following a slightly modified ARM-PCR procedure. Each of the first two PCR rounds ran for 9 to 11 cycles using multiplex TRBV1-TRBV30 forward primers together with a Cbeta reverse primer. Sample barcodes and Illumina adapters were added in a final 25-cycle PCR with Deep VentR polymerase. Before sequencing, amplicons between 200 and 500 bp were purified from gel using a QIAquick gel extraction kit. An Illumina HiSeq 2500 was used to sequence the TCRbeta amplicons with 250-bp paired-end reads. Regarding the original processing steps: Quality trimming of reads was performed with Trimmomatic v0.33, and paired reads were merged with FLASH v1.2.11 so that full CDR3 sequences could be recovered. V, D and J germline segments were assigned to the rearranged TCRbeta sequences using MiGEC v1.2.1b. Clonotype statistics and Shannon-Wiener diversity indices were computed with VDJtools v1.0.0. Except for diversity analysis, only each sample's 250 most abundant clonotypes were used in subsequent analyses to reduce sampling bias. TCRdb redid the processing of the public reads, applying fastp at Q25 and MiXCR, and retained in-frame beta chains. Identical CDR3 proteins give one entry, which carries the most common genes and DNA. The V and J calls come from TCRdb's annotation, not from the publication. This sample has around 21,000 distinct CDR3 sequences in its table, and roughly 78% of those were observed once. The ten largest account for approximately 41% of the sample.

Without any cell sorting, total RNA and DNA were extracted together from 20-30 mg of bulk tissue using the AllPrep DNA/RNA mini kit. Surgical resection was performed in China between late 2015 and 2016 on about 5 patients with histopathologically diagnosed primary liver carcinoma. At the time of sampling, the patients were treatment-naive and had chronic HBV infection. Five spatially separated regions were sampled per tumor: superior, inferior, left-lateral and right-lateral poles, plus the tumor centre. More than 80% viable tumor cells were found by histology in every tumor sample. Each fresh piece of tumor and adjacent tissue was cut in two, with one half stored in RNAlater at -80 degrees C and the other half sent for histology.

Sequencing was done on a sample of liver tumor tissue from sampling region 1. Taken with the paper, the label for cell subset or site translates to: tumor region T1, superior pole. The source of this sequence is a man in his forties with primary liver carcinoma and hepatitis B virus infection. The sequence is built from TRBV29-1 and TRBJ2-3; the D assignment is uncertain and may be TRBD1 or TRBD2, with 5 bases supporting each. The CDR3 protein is CSVEQGRDTRYF. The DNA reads TGCAGCGTTGAGCAGGGACGCGATACGCGGTATTTT.